This passage covers 18 T cell receptor beta chains from one sample sequenced in a study of cytomegalovirus exposure and HLA in healthy donors. 13 Jbeta primers and 60 Vbeta primers were used for the PCR. Only in-frame clones appear in the TCRdb table, and some are missing; sequencing was by immunoSEQ multiplex PCR. The sample consists of over 100,000 clones, nearly 65% of them appearing once. Sequenced sample: PBMCs. These receptors originate from a man in his forties in good health and CMV-seropositive.

This rearrangement joins TRBV7-9 to TRBJ2-1, with TRBD2 matching over 10 bases. CDR1 is SEHNR, CDR2 FQNEAQ, per germline (reference sequence). This CDR3 has 18 residues. V was clipped by 5 bases and J by 2 bases; unmatched bases: 12. The CDR3 region is CASSPWSGGEKAYNEQFF. CDR3 bases: TGTGCCAGCAGCCCTTGGAGCGGGGGGGAAAAAGCCTACAATGAGCAGTTCTTC.

The J gene is TRBJ2-4, the V gene TRBV7-2; 14 nucleotides agree with TRBD2. CDR1 and CDR2 (germline): SGHTA, FQGNSA. The CDR3 runs 17 residues. The J segment lost 3 bases and the V segment lost 5 bases, leaving 6 bases of the junction unmatched. This chain's CDR3 is CASSQTSGRGGKNIQYF. CDR3 DNA: TGTGCCAGCAGCCAGACTAGCGGGAGGGGTGGCAAAAACATTCAGTACTTC.

The chain combines TRBV5-6 with TRBJ2-2, with a weak D call TRBD1 (6 bases). This CDR3 is 15 amino acids long. V lost 1 base and J 5 bases, leaving 12 bases between the germline ends. The germline V gene encodes CDR1 SGHDT and CDR2 YYEEEE. CDR3 nucleotides: TGTGCCAGCAGCTTGACTGGGGGCTTTACCGGGGAGCTGTTTTTT. Protein: CASSLTGGFTGELFF.

This chain's CDR3 is CASSGRDTSGNTIYF. The CDR3 coding sequence is TGTGCCAGCAGCGGACGGGACACCTCTGGAAACACCATATATTTT. The rearrangement uses TRBV7-9 and TRBJ1-3; TRBD1 is a possible D gene (6 bases). V was shortened by 5 bases and J by 0 bases, with 11 bases between the two germline ends. CDR3 size: 15 residues. Germline V gives CDR1 SEHNR, CDR2 FQNEAQ (reference sequence). Full variable domain (outside the CDR3, taken from reference TRBV7-9 and TRBJ1-3): DTGVSQNPRHKITKRGQNVTFRCDPISEHNRLYWYRQTLGQGPEFLTYFQNEAQLEKSRLLSDRFSAERPKGSFSTLEIQRTEQGDSAMYLCASSGRDTSGNTIYFGEGSWLTVV.

The chain links TRBV7-3 to TRBJ2-2; D is possibly TRBD1 (6 bases). Germline CDR1 is SGHTA and CDR2 is FQGTGA. V was trimmed by 5 bases and J by 4 bases, leaving 11 bases between them. There are 14 residues in the CDR3. The CDR3 nucleotides read TGTGCCAGCAGCCCGGAAGGGGGCACCGGGGAGCTGTTTTTT. Translation gives CASSPEGGTGELFF.

The V and J genes are TRBV4-2 and TRBJ2-1; a possible D gene is TRBD2 (5 bases). V was cut by 0 bases and J by 1 base, with 16 bases left in between. The CDR3 consists of 18 residues. From germline, CDR1 is LGHNA and CDR2 YNFKEQ. CDR3 protein: CASSQDRPASWSYNEQFF. As DNA, the CDR3 is TGTGCCAGCAGCCAAGATAGGCCGGCTAGCTGGTCCTACAATGAGCAGTTCTTC.

The rearrangement links TRBV9 to TRBJ2-2; no definite D call. Germline values: CDR1 SGDLS, CDR2 YYNGEE. The V end lost 7 bases, the J end lost 6 bases, and 19 bases lay between the germline ends. The CDR3 runs to 15 residues. Here the CDR3 reads CASSPPNNNAGELFF. DNA for the CDR3: TGTGCCAGCTCCCCACCGAACAACAACGCCGGGGAGCTGTTTTTT.

Written as DNA, the CDR3 is TGCGCCAGCAGCGGACAGGGGGCTCACACTGAAGCTTTCTTT. This gives the protein CASSGQGAHTEAFF. This rearrangement joins TRBV5-1 to TRBJ1-1, with 11 nucleotides matching TRBD1. V trimming: 4 bases; J trimming: 3 bases; junction bases outside the gene matches: 2. The CDR3 extends over 14 amino acids. Germline CDR1 and CDR2: SGHRS and YFSETQ.

The J gene is TRBJ2-3, the V gene TRBV6-5; 8 bases are a match to TRBD2. The trim removed 0 bases at V and 5 bases at J, leaving 7 bases unmatched. Germline V gene sequence: CDR1 MNHEY, CDR2 SVGAGI. This CDR3 comprises 16 residues. The CDR3 loop reads CASSYSVVAGLDTQYF. The CDR3 DNA sequence: TGTGCCAGCAGTTACTCGGTGGTAGCGGGACTAGATACGCAGTATTTT.

The rearrangement links TRBV25-1 to TRBJ2-5; 8 bases line up with TRBD1. This CDR3 spans 14 amino acids. Germline lookup yields CDR1 MGHDK and CDR2 SYGVNS. With V trimmed by 6 bases and J by 5 bases, 8 bases remained unmatched. CDR3 DNA sequence: TGTGCCAGCAGCCGGGGACAGGCAGGGGAGACCCAGTACTTC. Translation: CASSRGQAGETQYF.

This clone was seen more than once but under ten times. The genes are TRBV2 and TRBJ2-3, with D possibly matching TRBD1 (5 bases). Trimming stripped 8 bases from V and 4 bases from J, with 16 bases between. Germline V gene sequence: CDR1 SNHLY, CDR2 FYNNEI. The CDR3 contains 14 residues. The CDR3 reads CASGREGQADTQYF. CDR3 nucleotide sequence: TGTGCCAGCGGCAGGGAAGGGCAGGCAGATACGCAGTATTTT. Filled out from reference TRBV2 and TRBJ2-3, the complete variable domain reads EPEVTQTPSHQVTQMGQEVILRCVPISNHLYFYWYRQILGQKVEFLVSFYNNEISEKSEIFDDQFSVERPDGSNFTLKIRSTKLEDSAMYFCASGREGQADTQYFGPGTRLTVL.

The J gene is TRBJ2-5, the V gene TRBV29-1; 8 nucleotides line up with TRBD2. Germline V gives CDR1 SQVTM, CDR2 ANQGSEA. The V gene end was trimmed by 0 bases and the J gene end by 5 bases; junction bases not matched to a gene: 8. The CDR3 covers 15 residues. The CDR3 DNA sequence: TGCAGCGTTGAAGATCCACGGGGGGGTACGGAGACCCAGTACTTC. The encoded protein is CSVEDPRGGTETQYF. The entire variable domain, with the rest obtained from reference TRBV29-1 and TRBJ2-5, is as follows: SAVISQKPSRDICQRGTSLTIQCQVDSQVTMMFWYRQQPGQSLTLIATANQGSEATYESGFVIDKFPISRPNLTFSTLTVSNMSPEDSSIYLCSVEDPRGGTETQYFGPGTRLLVL.

V and J are TRBV7-3 and TRBJ2-7, with TRBD2 identical over 8 bases. The germline gives CDR1 SGHTA, CDR2 FQGTGA. Trimming took 6 bases from V and 5 from J; bases not matched to a gene: 6. There are 13 residues in the CDR3. In nucleotides, the CDR3 is TGTGCCAGCAGTAGCGGGGCAAAAAACGAGCAGTACTTC. It encodes CASSSGAKNEQYF.

V is TRBV5-1 and J is TRBJ2-3, with TRBD2 matching over 12 bases. This CDR3 spans 17 amino acids. The germline gives CDR1 SGHRS, CDR2 YFSETQ. Trimming removed 0 bases from V and 5 bases from J; junction bases left unmatched: 7. The CDR3 DNA reads as TGCGCCAGCAGCTTGGCCTCTAGCGGGGGGGCCGAAGATACGCAGTATTTT. It specifies CASSLASSGGAEDTQYF.

V gene TRBV29-1 combines with J gene TRBJ2-5, with D perhaps TRBD2 (6 bases). The J call may be incorrect, as the DNA end agrees better with TRBJ2-7. CDR1 SQVTM and CDR2 ANQGSEA come from the germline V gene. The length of the CDR3 is 12 residues. The CDR3 region is CSVGGRHYEQYF. The CDR3 nucleotides are TGCAGCGTGGGAGGCAGGCACTACGAGCAGTACTTC.

The rearrangement links TRBV7-6 to TRBJ1-3, with D hard to call. Trimming stripped 2 bases from V and 2 bases from J, with 7 bases between. The CDR3 covers 14 residues. Germline V gene data show CDR1 as SGHVS and CDR2 as FNYEAQ. As DNA, the CDR3 is TGTGCCAGCAGCTTATTCGGAGCTGGAAACACCATATATTTT. Its protein product is CASSLFGAGNTIYF.

The chain joins TRBV5-1 to TRBJ2-5; D is undetermined. V lost 1 base, J lost 4 bases, and 11 bases lay in between. The CDR3 loop spans 14 amino acids. CDR1 SGHRS and CDR2 YFSETQ come from the germline V gene. The CDR3 region has the DNA TGCGCCAGCAGCTTGCTCTCTCTAGGAGAGACCCAGTACTTC. Amino acid sequence: CASSLLSLGETQYF.

A few counts support this clone. V is TRBV12-5 and J is TRBJ1-2; a weak D match, TRBD1 (5 bases). The CDR3 consists of 14 residues. Trimming shortened V by 1 base and J by 7 bases, and 13 bases separated the two germline ends. Germline lookup yields CDR1 LGHNT and CDR2 FRNRAP. The CDR3 loop reads CASGLGEGRRGYTF. The CDR3 nucleotides read TGTGCTAGTGGTTTGGGTGAGGGGAGGCGTGGCTACACCTTC.